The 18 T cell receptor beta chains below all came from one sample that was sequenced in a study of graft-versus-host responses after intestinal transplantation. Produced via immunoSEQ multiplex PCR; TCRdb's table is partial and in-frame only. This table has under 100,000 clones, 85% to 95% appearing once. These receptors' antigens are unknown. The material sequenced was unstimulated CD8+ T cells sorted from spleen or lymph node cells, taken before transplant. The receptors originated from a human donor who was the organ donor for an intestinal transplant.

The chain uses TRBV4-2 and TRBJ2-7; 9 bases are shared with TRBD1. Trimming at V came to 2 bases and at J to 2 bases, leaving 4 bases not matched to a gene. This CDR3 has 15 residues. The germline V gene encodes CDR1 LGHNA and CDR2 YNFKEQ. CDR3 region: CASSQLRTGAYEQYF. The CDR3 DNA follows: TGTGCCAGCAGCCAACTCAGGACAGGGGCCTACGAGCAGTACTTC.

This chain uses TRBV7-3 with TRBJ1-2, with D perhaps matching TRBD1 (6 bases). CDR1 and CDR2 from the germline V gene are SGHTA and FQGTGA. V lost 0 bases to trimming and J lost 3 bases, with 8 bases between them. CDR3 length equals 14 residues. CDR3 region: CASSLTGGDYGYTF. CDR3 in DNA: TGTGCCAGCAGCTTAACAGGGGGGGACTATGGCTACACCTTC.

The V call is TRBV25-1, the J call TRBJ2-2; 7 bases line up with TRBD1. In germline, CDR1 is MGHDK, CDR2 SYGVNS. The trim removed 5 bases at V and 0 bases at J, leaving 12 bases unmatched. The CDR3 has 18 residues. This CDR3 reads CASSSPRGREPNTGELFF. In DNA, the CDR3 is TGTGCCAGCAGTAGCCCTAGGGGGCGCGAACCGAACACCGGGGAGCTGTTTTTT. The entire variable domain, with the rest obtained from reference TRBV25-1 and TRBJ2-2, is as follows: EADIYQTPRYLVIGTGKKITLECSQTMGHDKMYWYQQDPGMELHLIHYSYGVNSTEKGDLSSESTVSRIRTEHFPLTLESARPSHTSQYLCASSSPRGREPNTGELFFGEGSRLTVL.

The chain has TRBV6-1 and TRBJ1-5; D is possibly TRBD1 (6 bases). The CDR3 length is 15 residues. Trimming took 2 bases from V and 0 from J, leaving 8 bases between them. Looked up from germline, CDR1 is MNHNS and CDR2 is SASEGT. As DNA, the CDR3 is TGTGCCAGCAGTGAAACAGGGTTTAGCAATCAGCCCCAGCATTTT. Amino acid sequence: CASSETGFSNQPQHF.

The CDR3 is CASSFTGEYTDTQYF. In DNA, the CDR3 is TGTGCCAGCAGCTTCACGGGGGAGTACACAGATACGCAGTATTTT. This chain uses TRBV7-2 with TRBJ2-3, with D possibly TRBD2 on 6 matching bases. Trimming shortened V by 3 bases and J by 2 bases, and 12 bases separated the two germline ends. The CDR3 has 15 residues. Looked up from germline, CDR1 is SGHTA and CDR2 is FQGNSA. The whole variable domain, filled in from reference TRBV7-2 and TRBJ2-3, reads GAGVSQSPSNKVTEKGKDVELRCDPISGHTALYWYRQSLGQGLEFLIYFQGNSAPDKSGLPSDRFSAERTGGSVSTLTIQRTQQEDSAVYLCASSFTGEYTDTQYFGPGTRLTVL.

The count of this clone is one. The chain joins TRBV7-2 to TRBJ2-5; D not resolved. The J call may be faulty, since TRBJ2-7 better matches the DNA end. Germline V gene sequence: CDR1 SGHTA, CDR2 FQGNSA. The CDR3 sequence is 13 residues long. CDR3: CASSLASAYEQYF. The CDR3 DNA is TGTGCCAGCAGCTTAGCCTCCGCCTACGAGCAGTACTTC.

The CDR3 DNA reads TGTGCCAGCAGCCCGACAACTGCGGGCACTGAAGCTTTCTTT. It codes for CASSPTTAGTEAFF. The genes are TRBV7-8 and TRBJ1-1; D gene unclear. The CDR3 has 14 amino acids. The germline gives CDR1 SGHVS, CDR2 FQNEAQ. V was trimmed by 5 bases and J by 4 bases, leaving 14 bases between them.

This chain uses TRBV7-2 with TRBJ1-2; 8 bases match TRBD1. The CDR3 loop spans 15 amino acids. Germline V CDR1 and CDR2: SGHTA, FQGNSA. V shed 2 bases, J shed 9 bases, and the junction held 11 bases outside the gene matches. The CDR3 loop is CASSLTWTGIYRYTF. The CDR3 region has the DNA TGTGCCAGCAGCTTAACCTGGACAGGGATATATCGCTACACCTTC.

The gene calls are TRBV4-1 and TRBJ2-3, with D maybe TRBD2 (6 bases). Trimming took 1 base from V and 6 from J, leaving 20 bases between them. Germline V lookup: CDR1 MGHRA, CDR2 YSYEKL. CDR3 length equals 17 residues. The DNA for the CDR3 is TGCGCCAGCAGCCAAGTTGTTGTCGGGGGTATAGTCGATACGCAGTATTTT. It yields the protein CASSQVVVGGIVDTQYF.

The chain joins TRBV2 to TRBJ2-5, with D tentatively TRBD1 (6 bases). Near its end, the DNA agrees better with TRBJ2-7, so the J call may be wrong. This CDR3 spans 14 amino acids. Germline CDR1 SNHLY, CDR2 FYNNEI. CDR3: CASSAGQPSYEQYF. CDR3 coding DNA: TGTGCCAGCAGTGCTGGACAGCCTTCCTACGAGCAGTACTTC.

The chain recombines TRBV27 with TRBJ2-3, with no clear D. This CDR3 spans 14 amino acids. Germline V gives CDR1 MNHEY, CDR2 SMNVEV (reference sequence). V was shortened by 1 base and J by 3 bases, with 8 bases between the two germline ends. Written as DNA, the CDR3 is TGTGCCAGCAGTTTATTGGGCGAAACAGATACGCAGTATTTT. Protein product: CASSLLGETDTQYF.

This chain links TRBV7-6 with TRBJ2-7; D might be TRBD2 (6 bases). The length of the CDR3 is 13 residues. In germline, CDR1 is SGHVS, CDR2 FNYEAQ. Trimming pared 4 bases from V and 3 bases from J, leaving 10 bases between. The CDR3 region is CASSSGGGYEQYF. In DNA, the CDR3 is TGTGCCAGCAGCTCCGGGGGAGGCTACGAGCAGTACTTC.

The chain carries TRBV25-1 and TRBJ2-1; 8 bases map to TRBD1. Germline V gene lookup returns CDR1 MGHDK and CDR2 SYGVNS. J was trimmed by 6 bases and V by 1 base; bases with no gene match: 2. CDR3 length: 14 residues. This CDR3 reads CASSEFGTGNEQFF. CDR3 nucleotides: TGTGCCAGCAGTGAATTCGGGACAGGCAATGAGCAGTTCTTC.

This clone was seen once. The CDR3 sequence: CASSSSLAGGPDTQYF. Written as DNA, the CDR3 is TGCGCCAGCAGCTCCTCGTTAGCGGGGGGGCCAGATACGCAGTATTTT. This chain connects TRBV5-1 to TRBJ2-3; 11 positions match TRBD2. This CDR3 is 16 amino acids long. The ends lost 3 bases at V and 4 bases at J; junction bases unmatched: 7. Germline V lookup: CDR1 SGHRS, CDR2 YFSETQ.

CDR3 bases: TGTGCCAGCAGTTTATTTTTAACTCCCCACGAGCAGTACTTC. Its protein product is CASSLFLTPHEQYF. The J gene is TRBJ2-7, the V gene TRBV28; D gene uncertain. CDR3 length: 14 residues. V lost 1 base, J lost 5 bases, and 12 bases lay in between. Germline loops: CDR1 MDHEN, CDR2 SYDVKM.

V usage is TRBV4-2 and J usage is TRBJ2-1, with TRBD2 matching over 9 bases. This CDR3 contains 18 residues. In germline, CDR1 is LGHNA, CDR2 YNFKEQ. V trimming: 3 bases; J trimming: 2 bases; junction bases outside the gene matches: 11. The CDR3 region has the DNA TGTGCCAGCAGCCACGTTGGACTAGCGAAAGATCCCTACAATGAGCAGTTCTTC. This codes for CASSHVGLAKDPYNEQFF.

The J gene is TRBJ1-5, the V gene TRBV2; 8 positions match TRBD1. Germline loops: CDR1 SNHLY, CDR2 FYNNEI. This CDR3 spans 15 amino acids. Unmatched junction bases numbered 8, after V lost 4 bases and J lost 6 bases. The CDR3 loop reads CASSVGRGLGQPQHF. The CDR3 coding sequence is TGTGCCAGCAGTGTGGGCAGGGGGCTTGGTCAGCCCCAGCATTTT.

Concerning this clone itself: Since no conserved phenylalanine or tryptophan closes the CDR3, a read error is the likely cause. The chain's CDR3 is CASSSLPGREGTEAFL. In nucleotides, the CDR3 is TGTGCCAGCAGCTCTCTACCGGGGAGGGAGGGCACTGAAGCTTTCCTT. This chain links TRBV5-4 with TRBJ1-1, with D hard to call. CDR3 length: 16 residues. V lost 3 bases and J 4 bases, leaving 19 bases between the germline ends. Germline V CDR1 and CDR2: SGHNT, YYREEE (reference sequence).